A selection of T cell receptor beta chains follows, all from one sample in a study of blood T cell repertoires in COVID-19. Only in-frame clones appear in the TCRdb table, and some are missing; sequencing was by immunoSEQ multiplex PCR. The sample has just over 300,000 clones; around 92% are singletons. Material for sequencing was peripheral blood. The origin of the receptors is a woman in her twenties or thirties with COVID-19, enrolled during active disease. Each CDR3 is given with its conserved first and last residue. D genes are given only for firm matches. Where a row states a size, it is once, few, many or the class of an expanded clone; other rows omit it.

CASSLGTVHAETQYF	TGTGCCAGCAGTCTCGGGACAGTCCATGCAGAGACCCAGTACTTC	TRBD1	-	TRBJ2-5	TRBV7-9
CASSSRGQGGSYNEQFF	TGTGCCAGCAGCTCCCGCGGGCAGGGGGGCTCCTACAATGAGCAGTTCTTC	-	-	TRBJ2-1	TRBV7-6
CASSMPGQGNTEAFF	TGTGCCAGTAGTATGCCGGGACAGGGGAACACTGAAGCTTTCTTT	TRBD1	once	TRBJ1-1	TRBV19
CASSQVGGPFGYTF	TGTGCCAGCAGCCAAGTAGGGGGCCCTTTCGGCTACACCTTC	TRBD1	-	TRBJ1-2	TRBV3-1/TRBV3-2
CSVEDGLAGAYEQYF	TGCAGCGTTGAAGACGGTCTAGCGGGGGCCTACGAGCAGTACTTC	TRBD2	-	TRBJ2-7	TRBV29-1
CASSYSSESSYEQYF	TGTGCCAGCAGTTACTCGAGCGAGAGCTCCTACGAGCAGTACTTC	-	few	TRBJ2-7	TRBV6-2/TRBV6-3
CASSSGQHQETQYF	TGTGCCAGCAGCTCAGGACAGCACCAAGAGACCCAGTACTTC	-	-	TRBJ2-5	TRBV5-4
CASSTWGGAHSYNEQFF	TGTGCCAGTAGTACCTGGGGGGGGGCCCACTCCTACAATGAGCAGTTCTTC	-	-	TRBJ2-1	TRBV19
CASSDRDSYQETQYF	TGTGCCAGCTCAGACAGGGACAGCTACCAAGAGACCCAGTACTTC	TRBD1	-	TRBJ2-5	TRBV18
CASGEPGLVKDTQYF	TGTGCCAGCGGGGAACCGGGACTAGTAAAAGATACGCAGTATTTT	TRBD2	once	TRBJ2-3	TRBV2
CASSEFLGDNEQFF	TGTGCCAGCAGTGAATTCCTAGGTGACAATGAGCAGTTCTTC	-	-	TRBJ2-1	TRBV25-1
CASSLTGSSGNTIYF	TGTGCCAGCAGCCTAACCGGGTCCTCTGGAAACACCATATATTTT	-	-	TRBJ1-3	TRBV7-2
CASSQSGPNSPLHF	TGCGCCAGCAGCCAATCAGGGCCTAATTCACCCCTCCACTTT	-	-	TRBJ1-6	TRBV4-3
CASKMEGQEDEKLFF	TGTGCCAGCAAAATGGAGGGCCAGGAGGACGAAAAACTGTTTTTT	-	-	TRBJ1-4	TRBV6-5
CASNERGQGPYNSPLHF	TGTGCCAGCAACGAAAGGGGACAGGGCCCCTATAATTCACCCCTCCACTTT	-	once	TRBJ1-6	TRBV21-1
CASDREGGNYGYTF	TGTGCCAGTGACAGGGAAGGGGGAAACTATGGCTACACCTTC	TRBD1	-	TRBJ1-2	TRBV2
CASSEDKIRNQPQHF	TGTGCCAGCAGTGAGGACAAGATAAGGAATCAGCCCCAGCATTTT	-	-	TRBJ1-5	TRBV6-1
CASSLKGHPNTEAFF	TGTGCCAGCAGTTTAAAGGGACACCCGAACACTGAAGCTTTCTTT	-	-	TRBJ1-1	TRBV2
CAIGQGETQYF	TGTGCCATAGGGCAGGGTGAGACCCAGTACTTC	-	-	TRBJ2-5	TRBV10-3
CASSLDSTEETQYF	TGTGCCAGCAGCTTAGACAGTACTGAAGAGACCCAGTACTTC	-	-	TRBJ2-5	TRBV5-6
CASMGTKYGYTF	TGTGCCAGCATGGGGACTAAGTATGGCTACACCTTC	-	-	TRBJ1-2	TRBV2
CSASQVEFPYNEQFF	TGCAGTGCTAGTCAAGTAGAGTTCCCCTACAATGAGCAGTTCTTC	-	-	TRBJ2-1	TRBV20-1
CASSLIGQGRTTDTQYF	TGTGCCAGCAGCTTAATAGGGCAGGGGCGGACGACAGATACGCAGTATTTT	-	-	TRBJ2-3	TRBV7-3
CASSWGDRVNTEAFF	TGTGCCAGCAGTTGGGGGGACAGGGTGAACACTGAAGCTTTCTTT	TRBD1	-	TRBJ1-1	TRBV28
CASRPTLIPEAFF	TGTGCCAGCAGACCAACCCTAATACCTGAAGCTTTCTTT	-	-	TRBJ1-1	TRBV6-5
CASSVTGSSGNTIYF	TGTGCCAGCAGCGTTACAGGTTCATCTGGAAACACCATATATTTT	-	-	TRBJ1-3	TRBV9
CASSFYLGRGEQFF	TGTGCCAGCAGCTTTTACCTGGGGAGAGGGGAGCAGTTCTTC	-	-	TRBJ2-1	TRBV5-5
CASSPGSSWETEAFF	TGTGCCAGCAGTCCAGGGTCCTCCTGGGAAACTGAAGCTTTCTTT	-	few	TRBJ1-1	TRBV28
CASSLDRDSYEQYF	TGTGCCAGCAGCTTGGACAGGGACTCCTACGAGCAGTACTTC	TRBD1	-	TRBJ2-7	TRBV7-2
CASSHRDFINSPLHF	TGTGCCAGTAGCCACAGGGATTTTATAAATTCACCCCTCCACTTT	-	-	TRBJ1-6	TRBV19
CASSAQGEKLFF	TGTGCCAGCAGCGCCCAGGGGGAAAAACTGTTTTTT	-	-	TRBJ1-4	TRBV9
CASSRLDRARTEAFF	TGCGCCAGCAGCCGGTTGGACAGGGCAAGGACTGAAGCTTTCTTT	TRBD1	-	TRBJ1-1	TRBV4-1
CASSLGGGGGNEQFF	TGCGCCAGCAGCTTGGGTGGCGGGGGAGGCAATGAGCAGTTCTTC	TRBD2	-	TRBJ2-1	TRBV5-1
CASSLGPSLGSLQFF	TGTGCCAGCAGCTTAGGGCCTAGTCTGGGGAGTTTGCAGTTCTTC	-	-	TRBJ2-1	TRBV11-3
CASSQQGEYGYTF	TGCGCCAGCAGCCAACAGGGCGAGTATGGCTACACCTTC	-	-	TRBJ1-2	TRBV4-3
CASSAGTSGTDTQYF	TGCGCCAGCAGCGCTGGGACTAGCGGCACAGATACGCAGTATTTT	TRBD2	-	TRBJ2-3	TRBV10-1